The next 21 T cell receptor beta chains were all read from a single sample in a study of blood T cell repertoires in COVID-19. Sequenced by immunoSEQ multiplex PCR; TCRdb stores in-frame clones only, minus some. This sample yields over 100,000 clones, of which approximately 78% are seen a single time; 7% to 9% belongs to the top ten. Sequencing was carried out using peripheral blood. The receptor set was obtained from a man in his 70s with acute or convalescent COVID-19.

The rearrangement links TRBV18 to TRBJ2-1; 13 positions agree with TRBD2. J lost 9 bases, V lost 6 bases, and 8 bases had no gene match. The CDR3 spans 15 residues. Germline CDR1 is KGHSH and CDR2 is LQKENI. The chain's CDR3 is CASSQGLAGAIEQFF. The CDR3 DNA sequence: TGTGCCAGCTCCCAAGGACTAGCGGGAGCTATTGAGCAGTTCTTC.

CDR3 region: CASSPTYEQYF. The CDR3 region has the DNA TGTGCCAGCAGCCCTACCTACGAGCAGTACTTC. The gene calls are TRBV2 and TRBJ2-7; the D is unclear. Germline V gene lookup returns CDR1 SNHLY and CDR2 FYNNEI. V was pared by 6 bases and J by 2 bases, with 5 bases between. This CDR3 contains 11 residues. Full variable domain (remainder filled in from reference TRBV2 and TRBJ2-7): EPEVTQTPSHQVTQMGQEVILRCVPISNHLYFYWYRQILGQKVEFLVSFYNNEISEKSEIFDDQFSVERPDGSNFTLKIRSTKLEDSAMYFCASSPTYEQYFGPGTRLTVT.

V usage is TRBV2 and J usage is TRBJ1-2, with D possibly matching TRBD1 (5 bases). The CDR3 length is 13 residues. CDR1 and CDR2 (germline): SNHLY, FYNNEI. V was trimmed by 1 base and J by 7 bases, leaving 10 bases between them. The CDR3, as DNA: TGTGCCAGCAGTGAAGGAGGGAGGGGTGGCTACACCTTC. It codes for CASSEGGRGGYTF.

In DNA form, the CDR3 reads TGCGCCAGCAGCACCAATACAGGGGGCCTTTCCTACGAGCAGTACTTC. This gives the protein CASSTNTGGLSYEQYF. The chain couples TRBV5-1 to TRBJ2-7; 9 bases align to TRBD1. The CDR3 spans 16 residues. CDR1 is SGHRS, CDR2 YFSETQ, per germline. V shed 4 bases, J shed 1 base, and the junction held 9 bases outside the gene matches.

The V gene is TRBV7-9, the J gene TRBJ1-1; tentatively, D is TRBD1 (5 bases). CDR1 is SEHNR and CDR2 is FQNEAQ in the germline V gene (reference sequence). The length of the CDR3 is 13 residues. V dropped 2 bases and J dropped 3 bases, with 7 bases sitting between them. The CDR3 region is CASSLSGDTEAFF. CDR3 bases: TGTGCCAGCAGCTTATCGGGGGACACTGAAGCTTTCTTT.

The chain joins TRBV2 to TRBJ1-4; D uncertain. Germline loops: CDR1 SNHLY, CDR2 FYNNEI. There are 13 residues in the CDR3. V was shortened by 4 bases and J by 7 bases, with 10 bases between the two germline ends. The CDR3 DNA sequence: TGTGCCAGCAGTGGAGGGCTTGGTGAAAAACTGTTTTTT. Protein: CASSGGLGEKLFF.

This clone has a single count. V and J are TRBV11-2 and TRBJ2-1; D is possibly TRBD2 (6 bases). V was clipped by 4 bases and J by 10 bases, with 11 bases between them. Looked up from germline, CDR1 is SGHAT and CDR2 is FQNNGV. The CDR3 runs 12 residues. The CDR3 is CASSSTRQEQFF. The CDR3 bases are TGTGCCAGCAGCTCGACTAGACAAGAGCAGTTCTTC.

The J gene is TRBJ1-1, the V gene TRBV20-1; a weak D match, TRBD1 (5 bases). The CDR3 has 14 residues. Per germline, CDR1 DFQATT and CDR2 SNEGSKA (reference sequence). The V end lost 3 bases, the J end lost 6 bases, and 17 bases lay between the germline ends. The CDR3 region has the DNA TGCAGTGCTAGTATTGGAAGGTTAGGGGCTGAAGCTTTCTTT. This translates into CSASIGRLGAEAFF.

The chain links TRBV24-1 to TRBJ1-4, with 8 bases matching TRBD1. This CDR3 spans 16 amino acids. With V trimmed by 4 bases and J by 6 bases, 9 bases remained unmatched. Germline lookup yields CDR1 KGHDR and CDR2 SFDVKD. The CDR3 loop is CATSDTRTGQDEKLFF. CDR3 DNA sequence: TGTGCCACCAGTGACACAAGGACAGGGCAAGATGAAAAACTGTTTTTT.

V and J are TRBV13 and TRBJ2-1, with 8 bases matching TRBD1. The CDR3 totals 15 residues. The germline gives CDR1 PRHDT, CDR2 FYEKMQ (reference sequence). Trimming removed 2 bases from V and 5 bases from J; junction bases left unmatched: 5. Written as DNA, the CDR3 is TGTGCCAGCAGCTTAAAGGACAGGGACAACAATGAGCAGTTCTTC. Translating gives CASSLKDRDNNEQFF.

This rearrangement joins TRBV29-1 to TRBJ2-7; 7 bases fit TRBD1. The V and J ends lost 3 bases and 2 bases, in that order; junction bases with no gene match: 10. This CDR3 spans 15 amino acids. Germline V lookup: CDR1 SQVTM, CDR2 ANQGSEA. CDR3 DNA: TGCAGCGTTGAGGGGACAGCCCGAGAGACCTACGAGCAGTACTTC. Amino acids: CSVEGTARETYEQYF.

Here the CDR3 DNA reads TGTGCCAGCAGACTAGCTGGGACCGGGGAGCTGTTTTTT. It specifies CASRLAGTGELFF. The V and J genes are TRBV6-6 and TRBJ2-2; tentative D call: TRBD2 (6 bases). Germline V gene lookup returns CDR1 MNHNY and CDR2 SVGAGI (reference sequence). The CDR3 has 13 amino acids. V lost 6 bases and J 5 bases, leaving 10 bases between the germline ends.

CDR3 residues: CASSQDVLGRVGANYGYTF. The CDR3 nucleotides are TGCGCCAGCAGCCAAGACGTCCTGGGCAGGGTTGGAGCTAACTATGGCTACACCTTC. The chain combines TRBV4-1 with TRBJ1-2; TRBD1 is a possible D gene (5 bases). Trimming shortened V by 0 bases and J by 0 bases, and 20 bases separated the two germline ends. Germline assignment: CDR1 MGHRA and CDR2 YSYEKL. This CDR3 has 19 amino acids.

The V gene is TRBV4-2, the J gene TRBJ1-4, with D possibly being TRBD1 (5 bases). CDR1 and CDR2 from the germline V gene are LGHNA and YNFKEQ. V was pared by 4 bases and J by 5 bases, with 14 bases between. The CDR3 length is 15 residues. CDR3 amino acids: CASSPKWGENEKLFF. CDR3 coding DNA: TGTGCCAGCAGCCCGAAGTGGGGGGAGAATGAAAAACTGTTTTTT.

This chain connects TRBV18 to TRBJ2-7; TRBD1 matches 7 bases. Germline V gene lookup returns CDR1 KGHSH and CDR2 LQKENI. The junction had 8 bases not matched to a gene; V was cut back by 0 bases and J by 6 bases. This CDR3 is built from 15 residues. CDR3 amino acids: CASSPPTGLNAEQYF. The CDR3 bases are TGTGCCAGCTCACCACCGACAGGGCTGAACGCCGAGCAGTACTTC.

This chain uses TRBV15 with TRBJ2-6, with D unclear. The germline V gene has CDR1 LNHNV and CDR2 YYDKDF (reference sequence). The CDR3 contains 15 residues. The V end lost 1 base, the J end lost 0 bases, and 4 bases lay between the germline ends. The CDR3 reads CATSRGGSGANVLTF. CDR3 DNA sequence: TGTGCCACCAGCAGAGGCGGCTCTGGGGCCAACGTCCTGACTTTC. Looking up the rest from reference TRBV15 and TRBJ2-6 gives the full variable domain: DAMVIQNPRYQVTQFGKPVTLSCSQTLNHNVMYWYQQKSSQAPKLLFHYYDKDFNNEADTPDNFQSRRPNTSFCFLDIRSPGLGDTAMYLCATSRGGSGANVLTFGAGSRLTVL.

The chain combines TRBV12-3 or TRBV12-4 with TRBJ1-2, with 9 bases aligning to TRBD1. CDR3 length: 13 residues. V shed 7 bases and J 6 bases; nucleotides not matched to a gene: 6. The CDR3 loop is CASNRDRANGYTF. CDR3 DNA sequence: TGTGCCAGCAATCGGGACAGGGCTAATGGCTACACCTTC.

Here the CDR3 reads CASSIGLAGADTQYF. CDR3 nucleotide sequence: TGCGCCAGCAGCATAGGACTAGCGGGAGCAGATACGCAGTATTTT. This chain connects TRBV5-1 to TRBJ2-3; 13 bases are a match to TRBD2. This CDR3 has 15 amino acids. Germline trimming cut 4 bases from V and 4 bases from J; bases unmatched to any gene: 3. Germline-derived CDR1 and CDR2 are SGHRS and YFSETQ.

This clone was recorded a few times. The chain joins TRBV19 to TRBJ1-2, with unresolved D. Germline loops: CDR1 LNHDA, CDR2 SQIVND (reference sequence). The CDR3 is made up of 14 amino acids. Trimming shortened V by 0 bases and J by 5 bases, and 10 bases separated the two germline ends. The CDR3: CASSIDAGWYGYTF. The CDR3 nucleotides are TGTGCCAGTAGTATAGATGCGGGCTGGTATGGCTACACCTTC.

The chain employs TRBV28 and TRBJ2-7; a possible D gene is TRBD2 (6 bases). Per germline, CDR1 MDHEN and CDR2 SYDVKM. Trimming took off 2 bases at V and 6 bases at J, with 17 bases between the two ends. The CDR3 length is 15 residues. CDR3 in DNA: TGTGCCAGCAGTTTAACCCCGGAGGGCGGGCCCGAGCAGTACTTC. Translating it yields CASSLTPEGGPEQYF.

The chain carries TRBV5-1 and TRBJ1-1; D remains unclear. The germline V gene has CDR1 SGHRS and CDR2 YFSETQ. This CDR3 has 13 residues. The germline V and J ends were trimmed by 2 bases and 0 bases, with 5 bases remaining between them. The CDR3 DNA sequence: TGCGCCAGCAGCTTTAGTGTGAACACTGAAGCTTTCTTT. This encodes CASSFSVNTEAFF. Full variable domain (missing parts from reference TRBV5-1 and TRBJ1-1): KAGVTQTPRYLIKTRGQQVTLSCSPISGHRSVSWYQQTPGQGLQFLFEYFSETQRNKGNFPGRFSGRQFSNSRSEMNVSTLELGDSALYLCASSFSVNTEAFFGQGTRLTVV.